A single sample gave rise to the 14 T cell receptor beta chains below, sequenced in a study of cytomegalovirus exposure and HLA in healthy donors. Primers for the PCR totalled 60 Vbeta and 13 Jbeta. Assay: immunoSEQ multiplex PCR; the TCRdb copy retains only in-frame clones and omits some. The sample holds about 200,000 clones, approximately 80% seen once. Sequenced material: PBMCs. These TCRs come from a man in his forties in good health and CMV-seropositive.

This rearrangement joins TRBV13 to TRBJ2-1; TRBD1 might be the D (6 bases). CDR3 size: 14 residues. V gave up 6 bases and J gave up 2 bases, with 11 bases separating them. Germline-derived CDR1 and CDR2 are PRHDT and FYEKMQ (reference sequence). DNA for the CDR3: TGTGCCAGCAGGATGGACAGAACCTACAATGAGCAGTTCTTC. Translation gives CASRMDRTYNEQFF.

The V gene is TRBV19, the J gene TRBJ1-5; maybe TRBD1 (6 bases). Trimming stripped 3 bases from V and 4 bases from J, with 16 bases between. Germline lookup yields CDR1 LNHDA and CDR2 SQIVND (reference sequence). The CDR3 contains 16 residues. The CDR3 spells CASSMGGGPENQPQHF. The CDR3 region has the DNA TGTGCCAGTAGTATGGGAGGGGGGCCGGAGAATCAGCCCCAGCATTTT.

Here the CDR3 DNA reads TGTGCCAGCAGCTTAGAATTGGGGGCGGCCTACGAGCAGTACTTC. It translates to CASSLELGAAYEQYF. The chain carries TRBV7-8 and TRBJ2-7; a possible D gene is TRBD1 (6 bases). CDR1 is SGHVS, CDR2 FQNEAQ, per germline. Trimming took 1 base from V and 2 from J, leaving 12 bases between them. The CDR3 consists of 15 residues.

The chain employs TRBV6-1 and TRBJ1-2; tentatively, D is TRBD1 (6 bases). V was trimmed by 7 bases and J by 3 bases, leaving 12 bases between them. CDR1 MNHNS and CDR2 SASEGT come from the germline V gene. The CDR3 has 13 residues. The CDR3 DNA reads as TGTGCCAGCAAACAGGGTCTGTACTATGGCTACACCTTC. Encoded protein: CASKQGLYYGYTF.

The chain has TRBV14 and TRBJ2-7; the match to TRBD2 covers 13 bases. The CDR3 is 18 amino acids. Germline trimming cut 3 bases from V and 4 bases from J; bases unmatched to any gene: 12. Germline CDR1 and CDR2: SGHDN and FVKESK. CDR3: CASSQISGTSGIDYEQYF. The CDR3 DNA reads TGTGCCAGCAGCCAGATTTCCGGGACTAGCGGGATCGATTACGAGCAGTACTTC.

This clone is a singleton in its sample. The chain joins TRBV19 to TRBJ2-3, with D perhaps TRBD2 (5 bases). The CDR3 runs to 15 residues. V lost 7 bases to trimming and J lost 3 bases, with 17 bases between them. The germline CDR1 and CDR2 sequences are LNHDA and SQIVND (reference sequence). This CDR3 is CASTLGRKRTDTQYF. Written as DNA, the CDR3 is TGTGCCAGTACTCTGGGCCGTAAGCGGACAGATACGCAGTATTTT. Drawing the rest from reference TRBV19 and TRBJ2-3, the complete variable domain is DGGITQSPKYLFRKEGQNVTLSCEQNLNHDAMYWYRQDPGQGLRLIYYSQIVNDFQKGDIAEGYSVSREKKESFPLTVTSAQKNPTAFYLCASTLGRKRTDTQYFGPGTRLTVL.

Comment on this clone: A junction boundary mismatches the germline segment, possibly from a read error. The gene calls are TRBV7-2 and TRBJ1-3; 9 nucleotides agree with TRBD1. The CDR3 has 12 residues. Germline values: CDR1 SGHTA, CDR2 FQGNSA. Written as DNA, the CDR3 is TGTGCCAGCAGCTTAGGGCGGGACAGGGTACATTTT. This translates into CASSLGRDRVHF.

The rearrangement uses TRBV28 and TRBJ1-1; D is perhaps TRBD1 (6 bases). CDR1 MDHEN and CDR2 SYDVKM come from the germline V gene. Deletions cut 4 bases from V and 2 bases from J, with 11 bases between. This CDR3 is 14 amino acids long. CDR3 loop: CASSSVTGNTEAFF. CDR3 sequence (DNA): TGTGCCAGCAGTTCCGTGACAGGCAACACTGAAGCTTTCTTT.

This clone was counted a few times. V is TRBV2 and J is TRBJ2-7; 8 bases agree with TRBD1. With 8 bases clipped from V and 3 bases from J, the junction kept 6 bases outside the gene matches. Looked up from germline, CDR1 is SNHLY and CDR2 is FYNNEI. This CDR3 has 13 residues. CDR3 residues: CASVKDRDYEQYF. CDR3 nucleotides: TGTGCCAGCGTCAAGGACAGGGACTACGAGCAGTACTTC.

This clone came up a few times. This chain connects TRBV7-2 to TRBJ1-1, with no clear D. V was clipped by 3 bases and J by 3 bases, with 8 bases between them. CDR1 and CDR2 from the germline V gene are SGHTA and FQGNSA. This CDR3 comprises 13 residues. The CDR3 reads CASSLGSYTEAFF. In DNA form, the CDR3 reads TGTGCCAGCAGCTTGGGGAGCTACACTGAAGCTTTCTTT. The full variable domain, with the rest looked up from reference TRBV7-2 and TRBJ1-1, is GAGVSQSPSNKVTEKGKDVELRCDPISGHTALYWYRQSLGQGLEFLIYFQGNSAPDKSGLPSDRFSAERTGGSVSTLTIQRTQQEDSAVYLCASSLGSYTEAFFGQGTRLTVV.

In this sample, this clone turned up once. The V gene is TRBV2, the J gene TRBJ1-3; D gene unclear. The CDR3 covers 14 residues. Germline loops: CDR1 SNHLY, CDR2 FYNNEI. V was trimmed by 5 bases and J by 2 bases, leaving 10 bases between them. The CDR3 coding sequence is TGTGCCAGCAGTAGCACGGGGACTGGAAACACCATATATTTT. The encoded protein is CASSSTGTGNTIYF.

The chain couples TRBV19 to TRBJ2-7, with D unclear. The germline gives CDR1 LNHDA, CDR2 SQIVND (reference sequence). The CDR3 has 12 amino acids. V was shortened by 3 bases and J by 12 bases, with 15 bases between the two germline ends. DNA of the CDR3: TGTGCCAGTAGTATTGCCGGCGCAGGCTGGTACTTC. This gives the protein CASSIAGAGWYF.

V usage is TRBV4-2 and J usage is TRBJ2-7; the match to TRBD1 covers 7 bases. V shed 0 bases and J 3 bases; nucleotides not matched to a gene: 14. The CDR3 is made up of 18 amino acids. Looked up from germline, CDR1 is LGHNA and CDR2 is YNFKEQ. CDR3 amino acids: CASSQDQGGRGFLYEQYF. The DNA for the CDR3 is TGTGCCAGCAGCCAAGATCAAGGGGGCAGAGGGTTTCTCTACGAGCAGTACTTC.

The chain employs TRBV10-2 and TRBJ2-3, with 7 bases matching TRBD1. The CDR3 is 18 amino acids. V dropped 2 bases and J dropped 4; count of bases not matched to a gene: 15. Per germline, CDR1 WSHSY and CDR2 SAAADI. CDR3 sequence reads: CASSEPPRKGAISDTQYF. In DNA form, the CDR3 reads TGCGCCAGCAGTGAGCCCCCCAGGAAGGGGGCAATTTCAGATACGCAGTATTTT.